A selection of T cell receptor beta chains follows, all from one sample in a study of regulatory T cells in long-lasting Graves disease. TCRdb passed the multiplex PCR reads through MiXCR, listing each CDR3 protein once. This sample carries about 470,000 distinct CDR3 sequences, under 25% of them seen once, and the ten largest clones take 7.8%. Material: peripheral blood mononuclear cells (PBMCs), obtained when the disease was refractory, from a patient treated with antithyroid drugs. These receptor sequences come from a female donor with Graves disease. Each CDR3 is given without its conserved first and last residue.

v_call,cdr3_aa
TRBV28,ASSPNLGSWDQPQH
TRBV7-9,ASSPGQLYEQY
TRBV12-3/TRBV12-4,ASEGTAQETQY
TRBV5-1,ASSAYRDRETQY
TRBV2,ASRASPDTGELF
TRBV7-8,ASSGGTSGPGEQY
TRBV7-8,ASSPIGGDPYEQY
TRBV5-1,ASSLRQGVYETQY
TRBV4-1,ASSQEPGFTGELF
TRBV7-9,ASSFSQGWTDTQY
TRBV12-3/TRBV12-4,ASSLGDRVQHTEAF
TRBV19,ATGVGGWQPQH
TRBV24-1,ATRPTPGSGELF
TRBV19,ASTTKSGASNYGYT
TRBV10-3,AISPGGGTSTDTQY
TRBV5-1,ASSFGQGLTYEQY
TRBV9,ASSVVGGLDSPLH
TRBV7-3,ASSPNRGGITEAF
TRBV12-3/TRBV12-4,ASSQYPVSGYT
TRBV6-5,ASSYGTGYT
TRBV7-2,ASSSPLAGGETYEQY
TRBV29-1,SVEDQGGAKNIQY
TRBV12-3/TRBV12-4,ASSVSAFYEQY
TRBV20-1,SARDKELGHPSYEQY
TRBV7-2,ASSLGPGDSYGYT
TRBV2,ASSDGTSGSFYEQY
TRBV19,ASSIETNTWGGELF
TRBV12-3/TRBV12-4,ASSFRFLRGSPLH
TRBV29-1,SVVQALDGYT
TRBV3-1,ASSQVKSTGELF
TRBV29-1,SVEGGFDYGYT
TRBV27,ASSLARGSIYEQY
TRBV28,ASSNGREVNEQY
TRBV6-5,ASSYVGDGYT
TRBV7-3,ASSLYPYRTGSKEMNTEAF